Below, 14 T cell receptor beta chains from the same sample are listed, as sequenced in a study of response to subunit inactivated influenza vaccine. One entry per CDR3 protein, called by TCRdb with MiXCR from the RT-PCR reads. The repertoire consists of 500,000 or so distinct CDR3 sequences, with 16% occurring once and the leading ten covering 3%. Specimen: CD4+ T cells sorted from PBMCs, collected less than 30 months after vaccination. The source of these receptors is a man in his fifties or sixties who received an inactivated influenza vaccine.

This clonotype was counted at least ten times. The chain uses TRBV6-2 or TRBV6-3 and TRBJ1-5; weak D call: TRBD1 (6 bases). The CDR3 has 14 residues. Germline CDR1 and CDR2: MNHEY and SVGEGT. V lost 7 bases and J lost 5, with 15 bases in between. As DNA, the CDR3 is TGTGCCAGCACCCGGGCAGGGGATCATCAGCCCCAGCATTTT. As protein: CASTRAGDHQPQHF.

The chain couples TRBV20-1 to TRBJ1-6; D ambiguous. The CDR3 runs 12 residues. Germline assignment: CDR1 DFQATT and CDR2 SNEGSKA (reference sequence). Deletions cut 5 bases from V and 14 bases from J, with 16 bases between. The CDR3 sequence: CSAQILGLALHF. The CDR3 DNA sequence: TGCAGTGCTCAGATCCTCGGGTTGGCCCTCCACTTT.

The V and J genes are TRBV7-2 and TRBJ1-5; D unclear. CDR1 is SGHTA and CDR2 is FQGNSA in the germline V gene. CDR3 length: 13 residues. Trimming shortened V by 5 bases and J by 5 bases, and 10 bases separated the two germline ends. DNA for the CDR3: TGTGCCAGCAGCCCGAGGTACGATCAGCCCCAGCATTTT. As protein: CASSPRYDQPQHF.

The rearrangement uses TRBV7-2 and TRBJ2-1, with D possibly matching TRBD1 (5 bases). CDR1 is SGHTA and CDR2 is FQGNSA in the germline V gene. V lost 2 bases and J lost 2, with 7 bases in between. The CDR3 runs 14 residues. The CDR3 protein is CASSLLDTYNEQFF. In nucleotides, the CDR3 is TGTGCCAGCAGCTTACTGGACACCTACAATGAGCAGTTCTTC.

J is TRBJ1-5 and V is TRBV19; unclear D gene. Germline CDR1 reads LNHDA; CDR2 reads SQIVND (reference sequence). V lost 7 bases and J 7 bases, leaving 14 bases between the germline ends. The CDR3 consists of 13 residues. The CDR3 bases are TGTGCCAGTACCCCAGGTTTATCCCAGCCCCAGCATTTT. It yields the protein CASTPGLSQPQHF.

This clonotype was detected a few times. Mismatch with germline at one junction end may stem from a read error. The V gene is TRBV20-1, the J gene TRBJ2-7; 8 bases agree with TRBD2. The CDR3 sequence is 15 residues long. Germline assignment: CDR1 DFQATT and CDR2 SNEGSKA (reference sequence). The CDR3 nucleotides read TGCAGTGCTAGGCCGGGGGGGGGGTTCTCCTCCGAGCAGTACTTC. Its translation: CSARPGGGFSSEQYF.

This clonotype has just a few counts. The genes are TRBV10-1 and TRBJ2-5, with a possible D match to TRBD2 (7 bases). The CDR3 consists of 15 residues. Deletions cut 6 bases from V and 1 base from J, with 15 bases between. Germline values: CDR1 WNHNN, CDR2 SYGVQD (reference sequence). CDR3 amino acids: CASSPTGGPQETQYF. CDR3 coding DNA: TGCGCCAGCAGCCCCACGGGGGGCCCCCAAGAGACCCAGTACTTC.

This clonotype has a handful of counts. The CDR3 region has the DNA TGTGCCAGCAGCCAAGACGCTAGCGGAAAAGGGACCCAGTACTTC. Translating it yields CASSQDASGKGTQYF. The V call is TRBV3-1, the J call TRBJ2-5, with 7 positions matching TRBD2. CDR1 is LGHDT and CDR2 is YNNKEL in the germline V gene (reference sequence). Germline trimming cut 0 bases from V and 7 bases from J; bases unmatched to any gene: 8. CDR3 length equals 15 residues.

This clonotype has only a few counts. The rearrangement joins TRBV7-8 to TRBJ1-4; D is unclear. There are 16 residues in the CDR3. Trimming cost V 2 bases and J 10 bases, with 20 bases left between them. From germline, CDR1 is SGHVS and CDR2 FQNEAQ. CDR3 DNA: TGTGCCAGCAGCTTACTCCCCGGGCTTGATCGGCGAAAACTGTTTTTT. Translation gives CASSLLPGLDRRKLFF.

This clonotype has more than one count but fewer than ten. V and J are TRBV7-9 and TRBJ2-3; 12 bases fit TRBD2. Germline V gene sequence: CDR1 SEHNR, CDR2 FQNEAQ (reference sequence). CDR3 size: 16 residues. V lost 5 bases to trimming and J lost 6 bases; unmatched junction nucleotides: 9. The CDR3 DNA sequence: TGTGCCAGCAGCCGAACTAGCGGGGGGTCCGGGGATACGCAGTATTTT. The encoded protein is CASSRTSGGSGDTQYF.

The table lists this clonotype with a few counts. CDR3 sequence (DNA): TGCGCCAGCAGCCAAGACCCCTTAAGACAGGGCGGTCAGCCCCAGCATTTT. This translates into CASSQDPLRQGGQPQHF. The V and J genes are TRBV4-1 and TRBJ1-5; TRBD1 matches 7 bases. This CDR3 is 17 amino acids long. Germline loops: CDR1 MGHRA, CDR2 YSYEKL. The junction had 11 bases not matched to a gene; V was cut back by 0 bases and J by 6 bases.

The J gene is TRBJ1-1, the V gene TRBV2; no clear D gene. The CDR3 runs to 15 residues. Germline V gene sequence: CDR1 SNHLY, CDR2 FYNNEI. V lost 5 bases and J lost 0, with 13 bases in between. The CDR3 loop reads CASSSSAPLNTEAFF. The CDR3 nucleotides read TGTGCCAGCAGTTCCTCGGCCCCCCTGAACACTGAAGCTTTCTTT.

This sequence joins TRBV5-1 and TRBJ2-5, with 14 nucleotides matching TRBD2. Germline loops: CDR1 SGHRS, CDR2 YFSETQ. This CDR3 contains 16 residues. Losses at the gene ends were 4 bases for V and 5 bases for J; bases not matched to a gene: 7. Written as DNA, the CDR3 is TGCGCCAGCAGCCTTGGGACTAGCGGGAGTTCGGAGACCCAGTACTTC. Residues: CASSLGTSGSSETQYF.

This clonotype has only a few counts. The chain uses TRBV5-1 and TRBJ2-3, with 9 bases matching TRBD2. The CDR3 runs 15 residues. The V gene end was trimmed by 1 base and the J gene end by 6 bases; junction bases not matched to a gene: 6. From germline, CDR1 is SGHRS and CDR2 YFSETQ. CDR3 nucleotides: TGCGCCAGCAGCTTGAGGCGGGGGGGCCCCGATACGCAGTATTTT. Encoded protein: CASSLRRGGPDTQYF.